This T cell receptor beta chain emerged from a study of T cell responses to AZD1222 COVID-19 vaccine. In regard to this clone: Its antigen is as yet unknown.

Study results and limitations: Reportedly, nearly half of unique spike TCRs recognized epitopes outside B.1.351/B.1.1.7 mutations. A rise in Spike-specific TCR breadth and depth followed two AZD1222 doses. Mostly white British, mostly female donors; authors suggested clonal diversity may be underestimated.

This CDR3 spans 13 amino acids. V shed 2 bases and J shed 4 bases, with 6 bases lying between them. Researchers grouped second doses given at about 4 or about 12 weeks into one pool. Assay: immunoSEQ multiplex PCR; the TCRdb copy retains only in-frame clones and omits some. The table has roughly 120,000 clones, 85% to 95% seen once. This sequence joins TRBV12-3 or TRBV12-4 and TRBJ1-5; D gene ambiguous. The clonotype comes from an adult who received the AZD1222 COVID-19 vaccine. Sequencing was performed on peripheral blood, taken 28 days after the second AZD1222 dose. Written as DNA, the CDR3 is TGTGCCAGCAGTTTACCGAAGAATCAGCCCCAGCATTTT. Protein product: CASSLPKNQPQHF.